This TCR beta chain derives from a study of siplizumab effects on memory and regulatory T cells. Repertoires were generated with immunoSEQ multiplex PCR, while TCRdb's copy carries only in-frame clones and drops some. The table includes around 100,000 clones, 90% to 95% detected once. As for this clone: No antigen is known for it.

The study's findings and limits: A significant reduction in alloreactive sequences traceable to unstimulated CD4+ memory cells was produced by siplizumab. Memory cells seemed less diverse than naive T cells, which also seemed major contributors to the alloresponse.

Germline V gene data show CDR1 as SGDLS and CDR2 as YYNGEE. V lost 0 bases and J lost 0, with 13 bases in between. The CDR3 sequence is 17 residues long. The clonotype comes from a human donor in good health. Sequencing input: Tregs sorted from blood. The chain carries TRBV9 and TRBJ1-3; D not resolved. DNA for the CDR3: TGTGCCAGCAGCGTAGAAGTCCGGCAGAGCTCTGGAAACACCATATATTTT. It translates to CASSVEVRQSSGNTIYF.